Listed here are 23 T cell receptor beta chains from one sample, sequenced in a study of identical twins. Each CDR3 protein gets one entry after TCRdb re-called the 5' RACE reads with MiXCR. The sample includes about 920,000 distinct CDR3 sequences, over 9% of them seen just once. This same sample was also part of a study on yellow fever vaccine responses in identical twins.

Input material: PBMCs. These receptors were collected from a woman between 18 and 29 years old in good health.

This clonotype was counted at least ten times. The V gene is TRBV12-3 or TRBV12-4, the J gene TRBJ1-4; D gene unclear. This CDR3 spans 12 amino acids. The ends were cut back, 3 bases at V and 8 bases at J, with 7 bases in the middle. CDR3 sequence reads: CASSFKSEKLFF. The CDR3 DNA reads as TGTGCCAGCAGTTTTAAATCAGAAAAACTGTTTTTT.

The J gene is TRBJ2-4, the V gene TRBV27; 9 nucleotides align to TRBD2. The ends lost 3 bases at V and 0 bases at J; junction bases unmatched: 3. The CDR3 consists of 16 residues. CDR1 and CDR2 (germline): MNHEY, SMNVEV (reference sequence). The CDR3 bases are TGTGCCAGCAGTTTCCTAGCGGGAATAGCCAAAAACATTCAGTACTTC. Translating it yields CASSFLAGIAKNIQYF.

This clonotype was observed a handful of times. The rearrangement uses TRBV28 and TRBJ2-1, with D perhaps assigned TRBD1 or TRBD2 (5 bases each). The germline V and J ends were trimmed by 7 bases and 12 bases, with 16 bases remaining between them. The CDR3 is 12 amino acids. CDR1 and CDR2 (germline): MDHEN, SYDVKM. The CDR3 nucleotides read TGTGCCAGCAAAAACCGGGGCCATTGGCAGTTCTTC. This sequence encodes CASKNRGHWQFF.

The chain has TRBV12-3 or TRBV12-4 and TRBJ1-2, with 7 bases lining up with TRBD1. The CDR3 spans 15 residues. Trimming at V came to 2 bases and at J to 5 bases, leaving 8 bases not matched to a gene. The CDR3 region has the DNA TGTGCCAGCAGTTTAAAGCGGGGGACAGCTTATGGCTACACCTTC. Translated: CASSLKRGTAYGYTF.

The genes are TRBV7-2 and TRBJ1-3, with 10 bases aligning to TRBD1. The V and J ends lost 0 bases and 1 base, in that order; junction bases with no gene match: 6. This CDR3 is built from 18 residues. Looked up from germline, CDR1 is SGHTA and CDR2 is FQGNSA. In DNA form, the CDR3 reads TGTGCCAGCAGCTTAGCGGCCGACAGGGGGCCTTCTGGAAACACCATATATTTT. This translates into CASSLAADRGPSGNTIYF.

In its sample, this clonotype was seen a few times. The rearrangement uses TRBV4-1 and TRBJ2-5; 7 bases agree with TRBD2. V lost 0 bases and J lost 3; bases outside the gene matches: 1. The CDR3 has 14 residues. CDR1 and CDR2 (germline): MGHRA, YSYEKL. The CDR3 nucleotides are TGCGCCAGCAGCCAAGAGGGGGGGGAAGAGACCCAGTACTTC. It is translated as CASSQEGGEETQYF.

With regard to this clonotype: No DNA is shown, since the ends of the CDR3 on it are uncertain; the CDR3 is the one TCRdb lists. The chain couples TRBV12-3 or TRBV12-4 to TRBJ1-4; TRBD1, the table's D call, was not compared with the DNA. The CDR3 comprises 16 residues, both ends counted. The CDR3 is CASSPGPGTELKNCFF.

J is TRBJ1-2 and V is TRBV19; 7 bases map to TRBD1. Germline V gene sequence: CDR1 LNHDA, CDR2 SQIVND (reference sequence). The V segment lost 6 bases and the J segment 7 bases; nucleotides outside the gene matches: 8. There are 13 residues in the CDR3. CDR3 protein: CASRTGARTGYTF. CDR3 in DNA: TGTGCCAGTAGAACAGGGGCGCGTACTGGCTACACCTTC.

This clonotype was seen a few times. The chain links TRBV20-1 to TRBJ2-5; D is undetermined. V was trimmed by 4 bases and J by 0 bases, leaving 6 bases between them. Germline values: CDR1 DFQATT, CDR2 SNEGSKA (reference sequence). This CDR3 is 12 amino acids long. CDR3 region: CSATRNQETQYF. CDR3 DNA: TGCAGTGCTACCAGGAACCAAGAGACCCAGTACTTC.

This clonotype has just a few counts. V and J are TRBV4-1 and TRBJ2-7, with 8 bases fitting TRBD1. The J segment lost 0 bases and the V segment lost 5 bases, leaving 12 bases of the junction unmatched. CDR1 is MGHRA and CDR2 is YSYEKL in the germline V gene. This CDR3 has 17 residues. Here the CDR3 reads CASSSKGTGGISYEQYF. The CDR3 bases are TGCGCCAGCAGCTCAAAGGGGACAGGCGGAATCTCCTACGAGCAGTACTTC.

This clonotype was observed a handful of times. V usage is TRBV21-1 and J usage is TRBJ2-7; the table assigns TRBD1, which was not confirmed against the DNA. TRBV21-1 is shown as a pseudogene. The CDR3 has 17 amino acids. CDR3 protein: CASSKEREWDRLDEQYF. The CDR3 nucleotides read TGTGCCAGCAGCAAAGAACGGGAATGGGACAGGCTCGACGAGCAGTACTTC.

This clonotype turned up a few times. The CDR3 nucleotides read TGTGCCAGCAGTGGGGACTTGAGGGTAAACACCGGGGAGCTGTTTTTT. This gives the protein CASSGDLRVNTGELFF. The chain combines TRBV12-3 or TRBV12-4 with TRBJ2-2; weak D call: TRBD2 (6 bases). Trimming shortened V by 5 bases and J by 2 bases, and 15 bases separated the two germline ends. The CDR3 is 16 residues long.

The gene calls are TRBV28 and TRBJ2-1; possibly TRBD1 for D (6 bases). Trimming pared 5 bases from V and 7 bases from J, leaving 15 bases between. CDR3 length: 14 residues. Germline CDR1 reads MDHEN; CDR2 reads SYDVKM. CDR3 sequence (DNA): TGTGCCAGCAGTACCAGCCCGCAGGGGAATGAGCAGTTCTTC. It encodes CASSTSPQGNEQFF.

The J gene is TRBJ1-1, the V gene TRBV7-8; the match to TRBD1 covers 9 bases. The J segment lost 6 bases and the V segment lost 5 bases, leaving 10 bases of the junction unmatched. The CDR3 contains 15 residues. Germline CDR1 reads SGHVS; CDR2 reads FQNEAQ. Here the CDR3 reads CASSDRTGGYAEAFF. DNA for the CDR3: TGTGCCAGCAGCGACCGCACAGGGGGCTACGCTGAAGCTTTCTTT.

This clonotype was detected many times. J is TRBJ1-6 and V is TRBV5-1; D remains unclear. This CDR3 has 14 residues. Per germline, CDR1 SGHRS and CDR2 YFSETQ. The ends were cut back, 0 bases at V and 5 bases at J, with 6 bases in the middle. For the CDR3, the DNA is TGCGCCAGCAGCTTGGGGACGGATAATTCACCCCTCCACTTT. Amino acid sequence: CASSLGTDNSPLHF. Full variable domain (rest looked up from reference TRBV5-1 and TRBJ1-6): KAGVTQTPRYLIKTRGQQVTLSCSPISGHRSVSWYQQTPGQGLQFLFEYFSETQRNKGNFPGRFSGRQFSNSRSEMNVSTLELGDSALYLCASSLGTDNSPLHFGNGTRLTVT.

The chain combines TRBV7-6 with TRBJ2-7; 9 nucleotides line up with TRBD2. The CDR3 runs to 16 residues. V was clipped by 0 bases and J by 3 bases; unmatched bases: 6. The germline CDR1 and CDR2 sequences are SGHVS and FNYEAQ. The CDR3 DNA follows: TGTGCCAGCAGCTTAGCGACGCGGACTAGCGTCTACGAGCAGTACTTC. This codes for CASSLATRTSVYEQYF.

This clonotype was counted between two and nine times. The chain joins TRBV10-2 to TRBJ1-1, with D perhaps matching TRBD1 (5 bases). V gave up 6 bases and J gave up 0 bases, with 14 bases separating them. This CDR3 contains 15 residues. CDR1 WSHSY and CDR2 SAAADI come from the germline V gene. The CDR3 loop reads CASRGTRVLNTEAFF. The CDR3 nucleotides read TGCGCCAGCAGAGGTACCAGGGTGTTGAACACTGAAGCTTTCTTT.

The CDR3 nucleotides read TGTGCCAGCAGTGTCGACAGGGTGATCTACGAGCAGTACTTC. It specifies CASSVDRVIYEQYF. J is TRBJ2-7 and V is TRBV2; 7 nucleotides agree with TRBD1. With 4 bases clipped from V and 3 bases from J, the junction kept 6 bases outside the gene matches. This CDR3 is 14 amino acids long. Germline values: CDR1 SNHLY, CDR2 FYNNEI.

This clonotype was counted ten times or more. The gene calls are TRBV4-1 and TRBJ2-3; the D is unclear. V lost 0 bases and J lost 4, with 8 bases in between. This CDR3 has 14 amino acids. Looked up from germline, CDR1 is MGHRA and CDR2 is YSYEKL. DNA for the CDR3: TGCGCCAGCAGCCAAGAAAGGACCGCAGATACGCAGTATTTT. It codes for CASSQERTADTQYF.

The rearrangement joins TRBV6-6 to TRBJ2-1; D is unresolved. Germline V gives CDR1 MNHNY, CDR2 SVGAGI (reference sequence). CDR3 length: 13 amino acids. The V and J ends lost 2 bases and 1 base respectively, with 3 bases between them. In nucleotides, the CDR3 is TGTGCCAGCAGTTACCTTTCCTACAATGAGCAGTTCTTC. This encodes CASSYLSYNEQFF.

This clonotype was detected ten times or more. V is TRBV11-2 and J is TRBJ2-1; 12 positions match TRBD1. The CDR3 consists of 20 residues. J gave up 3 bases and V 5 bases, and 17 bases lay outside the gene matches. Per the germline V gene, CDR1 is SGHAT and CDR2 is FQNNGV. CDR3 sequence: CASSPNPGQGAARDYNEQFF. The DNA of the CDR3 is TGTGCCAGCAGCCCAAATCCGGGACAGGGGGCGGCGAGGGACTACAATGAGCAGTTCTTC.

This clonotype was observed many times. In nucleotides, the CDR3 is TGCAGTGCTAGTGACGGGAGTGGCGCAGATACGCAGTATTTT. Protein: CSASDGSGADTQYF. The chain uses TRBV20-1 and TRBJ2-3; D might be TRBD2 (6 bases). CDR1 DFQATT and CDR2 SNEGSKA come from the germline V gene (reference sequence). The CDR3 is made up of 14 amino acids. V was cut by 3 bases and J by 4 bases, with 14 bases left in between.

The V call is TRBV25-1, the J call TRBJ2-3; 8 bases match TRBD2. The germline gives CDR1 MGHDK, CDR2 SYGVNS. The CDR3 has 15 residues. V gave up 1 base and J gave up 5 bases; unmatched junction bases: 5. DNA for the CDR3: TGTGCCAGCAGTGAATTTGGGCTAGCGGGAGATACGCAGTATTTT. Its protein product is CASSEFGLAGDTQYF.